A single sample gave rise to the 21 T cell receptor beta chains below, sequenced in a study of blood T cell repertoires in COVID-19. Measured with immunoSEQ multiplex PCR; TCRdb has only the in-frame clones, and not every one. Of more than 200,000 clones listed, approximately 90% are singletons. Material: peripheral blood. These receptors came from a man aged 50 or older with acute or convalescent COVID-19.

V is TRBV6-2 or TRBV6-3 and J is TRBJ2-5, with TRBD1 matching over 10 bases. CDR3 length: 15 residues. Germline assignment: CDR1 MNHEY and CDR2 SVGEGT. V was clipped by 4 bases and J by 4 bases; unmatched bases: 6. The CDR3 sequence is CASSSPTGGSETQYF. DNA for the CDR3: TGTGCCAGCAGTTCCCCGACAGGGGGCTCAGAGACCCAGTACTTC.

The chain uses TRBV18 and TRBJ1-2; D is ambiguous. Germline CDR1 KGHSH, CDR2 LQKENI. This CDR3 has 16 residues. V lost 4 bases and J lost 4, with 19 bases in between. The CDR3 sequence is CASSQAGIESGYGYTF. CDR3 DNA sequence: TGTGCCAGCTCACAAGCGGGGATCGAATCCGGCTATGGCTACACCTTC. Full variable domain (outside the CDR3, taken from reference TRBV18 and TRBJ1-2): NAGVMQNPRHLVRRRGQEARLRCSPMKGHSHVYWYRQLPEEGLKFMVYLQKENIIDESGMPKERFSAEFPKEGPSILRIQQVVRGDSAAYFCASSQAGIESGYGYTFGSGTRLTVV.

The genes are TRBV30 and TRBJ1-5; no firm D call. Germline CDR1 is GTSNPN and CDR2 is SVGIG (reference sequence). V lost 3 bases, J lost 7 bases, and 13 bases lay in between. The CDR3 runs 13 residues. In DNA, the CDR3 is TGTGCCTGGAGCCCTCATCGGGAACAGCCCCAGCATTTT. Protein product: CAWSPHREQPQHF.

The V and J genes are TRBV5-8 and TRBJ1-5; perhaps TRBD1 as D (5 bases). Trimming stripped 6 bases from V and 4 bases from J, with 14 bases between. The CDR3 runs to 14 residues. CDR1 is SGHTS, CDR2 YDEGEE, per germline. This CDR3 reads CASNPTAFNQPQHF. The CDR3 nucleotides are TGTGCCAGCAACCCGACAGCATTTAATCAGCCCCAGCATTTT.

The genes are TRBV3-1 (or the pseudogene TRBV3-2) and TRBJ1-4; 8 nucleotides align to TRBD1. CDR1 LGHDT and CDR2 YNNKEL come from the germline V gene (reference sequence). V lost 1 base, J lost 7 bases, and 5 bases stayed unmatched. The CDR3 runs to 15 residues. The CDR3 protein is CASSQAGTGGEKLFF. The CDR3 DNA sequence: TGTGCCAGCAGCCAAGCCGGGACAGGAGGTGAAAAACTGTTTTTT.

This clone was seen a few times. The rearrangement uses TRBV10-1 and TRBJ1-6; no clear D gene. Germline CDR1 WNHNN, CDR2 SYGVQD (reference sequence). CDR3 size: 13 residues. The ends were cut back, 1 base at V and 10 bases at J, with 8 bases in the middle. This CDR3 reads CASSEWSGSPLHF. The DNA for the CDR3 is TGCGCCAGCAGTGAGTGGTCGGGATCACCCCTCCACTTT.

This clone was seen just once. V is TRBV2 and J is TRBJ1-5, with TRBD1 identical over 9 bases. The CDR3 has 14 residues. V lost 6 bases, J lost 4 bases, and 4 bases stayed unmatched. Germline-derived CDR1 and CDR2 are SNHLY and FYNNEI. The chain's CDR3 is CASRLGQGNQPQHF. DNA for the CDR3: TGTGCCAGCAGGCTCGGACAGGGGAATCAGCCCCAGCATTTT.

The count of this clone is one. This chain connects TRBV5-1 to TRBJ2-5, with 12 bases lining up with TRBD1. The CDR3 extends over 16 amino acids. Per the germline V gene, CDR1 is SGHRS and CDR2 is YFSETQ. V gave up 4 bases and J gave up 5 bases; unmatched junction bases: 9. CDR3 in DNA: TGCGCCAGCAGCACCGGGACAGGGGGCGGGATGGAGACCCAGTACTTC. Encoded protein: CASSTGTGGGMETQYF.

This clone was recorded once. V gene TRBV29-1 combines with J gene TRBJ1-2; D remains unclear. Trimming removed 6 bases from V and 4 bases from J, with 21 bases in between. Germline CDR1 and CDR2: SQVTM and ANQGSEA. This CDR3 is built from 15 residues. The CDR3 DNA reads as TGCAGCGTGCCCCCGGGGTGGAGGGTAGGCTATGGCTACACCTTC. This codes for CSVPPGWRVGYGYTF.

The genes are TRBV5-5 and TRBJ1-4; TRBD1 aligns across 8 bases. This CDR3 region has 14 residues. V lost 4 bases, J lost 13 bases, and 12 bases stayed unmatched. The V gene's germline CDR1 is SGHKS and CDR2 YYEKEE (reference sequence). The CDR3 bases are TGTGCCAGCAGCGTCCGGGACAGGCTACGGGGACTGTTTTTT. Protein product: CASSVRDRLRGLFF.

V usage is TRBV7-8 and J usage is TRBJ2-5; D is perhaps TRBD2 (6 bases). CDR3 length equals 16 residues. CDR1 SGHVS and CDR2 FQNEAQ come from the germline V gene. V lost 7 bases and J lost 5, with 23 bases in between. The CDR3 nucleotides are TGTGCCAGCACCTCGAATACCGGGACTGTGGGGGAGACCCAGTACTTC. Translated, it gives CASTSNTGTVGETQYF.

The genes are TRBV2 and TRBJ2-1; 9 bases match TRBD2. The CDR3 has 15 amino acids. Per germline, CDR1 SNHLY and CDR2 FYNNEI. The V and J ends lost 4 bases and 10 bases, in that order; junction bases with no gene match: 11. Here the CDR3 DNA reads TGTGCCAGCAGTGCTGGCGGGGGGGGCCTCTCCGAGCAGTTCTTC. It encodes CASSAGGGGLSEQFF.

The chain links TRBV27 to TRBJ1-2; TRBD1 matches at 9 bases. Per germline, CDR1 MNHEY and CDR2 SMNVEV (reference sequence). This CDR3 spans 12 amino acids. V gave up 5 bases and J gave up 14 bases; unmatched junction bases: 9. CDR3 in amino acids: CASSTGDRVRTF. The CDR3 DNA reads TGTGCCAGCAGTACCGGGGACAGGGTTAGGACCTTC.

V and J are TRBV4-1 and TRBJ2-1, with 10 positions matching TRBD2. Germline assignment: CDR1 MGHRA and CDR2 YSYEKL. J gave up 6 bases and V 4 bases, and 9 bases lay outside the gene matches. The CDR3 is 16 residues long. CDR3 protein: CASSPQVSGGFNEQFF. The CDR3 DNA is TGCGCCAGCAGCCCCCAGGTTAGCGGGGGGTTCAATGAGCAGTTCTTC.

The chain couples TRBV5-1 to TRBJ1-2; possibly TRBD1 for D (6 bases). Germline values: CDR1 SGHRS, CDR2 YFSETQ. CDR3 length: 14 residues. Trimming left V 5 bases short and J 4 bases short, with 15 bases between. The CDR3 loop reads CASRWDTVGYGYTF. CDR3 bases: TGCGCCAGCAGATGGGACACGGTCGGCTATGGCTACACCTTC.

CDR3 sequence (DNA): TGTGCCAGCAGCTCGGGGGGGCTGCCTACCTACGAGCAGTACTTC. It specifies CASSSGGLPTYEQYF. The chain is built from TRBV11-2 and TRBJ2-7, with 8 bases aligning to TRBD2. Looked up from germline, CDR1 is SGHAT and CDR2 is FQNNGV. The CDR3 extends over 15 amino acids. V was clipped by 4 bases and J by 2 bases; unmatched bases: 7.

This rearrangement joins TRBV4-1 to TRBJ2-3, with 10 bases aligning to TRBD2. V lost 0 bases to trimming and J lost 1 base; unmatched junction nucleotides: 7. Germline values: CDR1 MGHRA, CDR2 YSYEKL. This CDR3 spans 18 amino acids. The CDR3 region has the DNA TGCGCCAGCAGCCAAGAACTAGCGGGGTCCCCGGGCACAGATACGCAGTATTTT. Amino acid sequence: CASSQELAGSPGTDTQYF.

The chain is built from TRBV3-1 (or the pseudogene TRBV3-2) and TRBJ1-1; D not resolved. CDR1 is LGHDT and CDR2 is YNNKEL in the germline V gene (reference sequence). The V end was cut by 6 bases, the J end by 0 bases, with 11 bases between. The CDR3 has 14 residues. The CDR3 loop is CASRPGPLNTEAFF. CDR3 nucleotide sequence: TGTGCCAGCAGACCGGGTCCCCTGAACACTGAAGCTTTCTTT.

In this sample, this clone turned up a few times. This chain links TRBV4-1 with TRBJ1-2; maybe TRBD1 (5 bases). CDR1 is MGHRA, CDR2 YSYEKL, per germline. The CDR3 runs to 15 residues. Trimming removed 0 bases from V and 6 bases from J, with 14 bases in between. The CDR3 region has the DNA TGCGCCAGCAGCCAAGATCCAGGGCGAGAAGATGGCTACACCTTC. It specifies CASSQDPGREDGYTF.

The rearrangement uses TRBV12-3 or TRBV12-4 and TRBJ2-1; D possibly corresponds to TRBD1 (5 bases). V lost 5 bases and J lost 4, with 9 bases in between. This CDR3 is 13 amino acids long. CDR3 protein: CASSPRQYNEQFF. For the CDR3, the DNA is TGTGCCAGCAGTCCCCGACAGTACAATGAGCAGTTCTTC.

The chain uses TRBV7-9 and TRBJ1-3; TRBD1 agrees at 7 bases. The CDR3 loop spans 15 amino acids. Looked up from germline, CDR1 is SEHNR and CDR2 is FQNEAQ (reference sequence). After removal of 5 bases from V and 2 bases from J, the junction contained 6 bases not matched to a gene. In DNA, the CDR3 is TGTGCCAGCAGCCGTGACAGGGCCCCTGGAAACACCATATATTTT. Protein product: CASSRDRAPGNTIYF.